These 12 T cell receptor beta chains originate from one sample sequenced in a study of blood T cells in healthy people across ages. Alongside a J-beta primer mix, a sample-barcoded 5' primer served in a second PCR lasting about 6 to 12 cycles. TCRdb redid the calling of the 5' RACE reads with MiXCR, one entry per CDR3 protein. The repertoire holds fewer than 950,000 distinct CDR3 sequences, with 36% as singletons. Sequencing used blood. The receptor source for this set is a man between 18 and 35 years old in good health.

The genes are TRBV7-2 and TRBJ2-1, with 7 bases that match TRBD1. This CDR3 contains 15 residues. CDR1 and CDR2 from the germline V gene are SGHTA and FQGNSA. V gave up 7 bases and J gave up 1 base; unmatched junction bases: 7. CDR3 coding DNA: TGTGCCAGCACCACGACAGGGTCGTCCTACAATGAGCAGTTCTTC. Its protein product is CASTTTGSSYNEQFF.

The chain carries TRBV20-1 and TRBJ1-1; the D is unclear. This CDR3 region has 14 residues. Germline CDR1 and CDR2: DFQATT and SNEGSKA (reference sequence). Trimming took off 6 bases at V and 1 base at J, with 15 bases between the two ends. The CDR3 loop reads CSARSGTKNTEAFF. DNA of the CDR3: TGCAGTGCCCGATCAGGTACCAAGAACACTGAAGCTTTCTTT.

This chain joins TRBV6-5 and TRBJ2-3; TRBD2 matches at 12 bases. V dropped 5 bases and J dropped 2; count of bases not matched to a gene: 5. Germline assignment: CDR1 MNHEY and CDR2 SVGAGI. The CDR3 is 16 amino acids. Written as DNA, the CDR3 is TGTGCCAGCAGTAGACTAGCGGGGGAGATCACAGATACGCAGTATTTT. Its translation is CASSRLAGEITDTQYF.

Regarding this clonotype: With a much larger clone just one base away, this may be a read error. The rearrangement links TRBV3-1 to TRBJ2-1; TRBD2 matches 10 bases. Germline CDR1 reads LGHDT; CDR2 reads YNNKEL (reference sequence). The CDR3 sequence is 15 residues long. Germline trimming cut 2 bases from V and 10 bases from J; bases unmatched to any gene: 8. CDR3 amino acids: CASSQTAGGPYEQFF. DNA of the CDR3: TGTGCCAGCAGCCAAACAGCGGGGGGGCCTTACGAGCAGTTCTTC.

This clonotype was detected a few times. V gene TRBV29-1 combines with J gene TRBJ1-2; D possibly corresponds to TRBD1 (6 bases). Per the germline V gene, CDR1 is SQVTM and CDR2 is ANQGSEA. This CDR3 contains 12 residues. V was pared by 8 bases and J by 6 bases, with 16 bases between. The CDR3 region is CSCEGGGDGYTF. The CDR3 region has the DNA TGCAGCTGCGAGGGGGGAGGAGATGGCTACACCTTC.

This clonotype was seen only a few times. The rearrangement links TRBV2 to TRBJ1-1; D is unclear. Germline V gene data show CDR1 as SNHLY and CDR2 as FYNNEI. The CDR3 contains 12 residues. Trimming removed 4 bases from V and 5 bases from J, with 8 bases in between. The CDR3 coding sequence is TGTGCCAGCAGTGCTGGACGAACTGAAGCTTTCTTT. It yields the protein CASSAGRTEAFF.

The chain couples TRBV20-1 to TRBJ1-2; the D is unclear. The CDR3 loop spans 18 amino acids. The germline V gene encodes CDR1 DFQATT and CDR2 SNEGSKA (reference sequence). V lost 0 bases, J lost 1 base, and 21 bases lay in between. CDR3 sequence (DNA): TGCAGTGCTAGAGATTTACCGAAATGGGAACTCATTAACTATGGCTACACCTTC. This translates into CSARDLPKWELINYGYTF.

This sequence joins TRBV7-9 and TRBJ2-6; 7 nucleotides line up with TRBD2. Trimming took 5 bases from V and 8 from J; bases not matched to a gene: 6. Germline V CDR1 and CDR2: SEHNR, FQNEAQ (reference sequence). The CDR3 runs to 14 residues. In DNA form, the CDR3 reads TGTGCCAGCAGCCACTCGGGGGGTACCAACGTCCTGACTTTC. The encoded protein is CASSHSGGTNVLTF.

V is TRBV5-6 and J is TRBJ1-1; no reliable D call. Looked up from germline, CDR1 is SGHDT and CDR2 is YYEEEE. The ends were cut back, 3 bases at V and 4 bases at J, with 13 bases in the middle. The CDR3 totals 14 residues. CDR3 DNA sequence: TGTGCCAGCAGCTCACGAGGAGAGACCACTGAAGCTTTCTTT. Protein product: CASSSRGETTEAFF.

The J gene is TRBJ2-3, the V gene TRBV7-6; 14 nucleotides align to TRBD2. The CDR3 loop spans 16 amino acids. V lost 3 bases and J lost 6; bases outside the gene matches: 5. CDR1 is SGHVS, CDR2 FNYEAQ, per germline. This CDR3 is CASSLRLAGGADTQYF. CDR3 bases: TGTGCCAGCAGCTTGCGACTAGCGGGGGGGGCGGATACGCAGTATTTT. The variable domain in full, with the rest retrieved from reference TRBV7-6 and TRBJ2-3, is GAGVSQSPRYKVTKRGQDVALRCDPISGHVSLYWYRQALGQGPEFLTYFNYEAQQDKSGLPNDRFSAERPEGSISTLTIQRTEQRDSAMYRCASSLRLAGGADTQYFGPGTRLTVL.

This clonotype was detected only once. J is TRBJ2-2 and V is TRBV7-7; 15 bases map to TRBD2. Germline CDR1 is SSHAT and CDR2 is FNYEAQ (reference sequence). V lost 3 bases, J lost 4 bases, and 12 bases stayed unmatched. This CDR3 region has 20 residues. Written as DNA, the CDR3 is TGTGCCAGCAGCTTTGGCTTCGGGACTAGCGGGGGGCCGGGCACCGGGGAGCTGTTTTTT. Its protein is CASSFGFGTSGGPGTGELFF.

To note about this clonotype: The junction and the germline gene differ at one end; a read error may be behind it. The V gene is TRBV9, the J gene TRBJ1-2; no definite D call. CDR1 is SGDLS, CDR2 YYNGEE, per germline. The CDR3 covers 15 residues. The CDR3 nucleotides are TGTGCCAGCAACGTAGACGGTTCGGGGTTCTATGGCTACACCTTC. Translating gives CASNVDGSGFYGYTF.